The rows below give T cell receptor beta chains drawn from one sample of a study of blood T cell repertoires in COVID-19. This table comes from immunoSEQ multiplex PCR, and its TCRdb copy is limited to in-frame clones, with some not included. The sample shows some 74,000 clones, 70% to 90% of them seen only once. Material for sequencing was peripheral blood. These receptors all stem from a woman older than 75 with acute or convalescent COVID-19. Each CDR3 is given with its conserved first and last residue. A D gene is named only where the DNA matches it firmly. Clone sizes are given selectively: once, few, many, or a class where the clone is expanded.

d_gene,abundance,j_gene,v_gene,CDR3nt,CDR3aa
TRBD2,.,TRBJ2-2,TRBV5-5,TGTGCCAGCAGCTTGGGAGTTAGCGGGAGAGCCCCTACGAACACCGGGGAGCTGTTTTTT,CASSLGVSGRAPTNTGELFF
.,once,TRBJ2-3,TRBV29-1,TGCAGCGTTGTTCGCGGGTTAGCGACAGATACGCAGTATTTT,CSVVRGLATDTQYF
.,.,TRBJ1-6,TRBV6-6,TGTGCCAGCAGTTACTCCGGGGATGGGTCACCCCTCCACTTT,CASSYSGDGSPLHF
TRBD1,.,TRBJ2-2,TRBV10-3,TGTGCCTCACGACAGGGGGGGACCGGGGAGCTGTTTTTT,CASRQGGTGELFF
.,.,TRBJ1-1,TRBV11-2,TGTGCCAGCAGCTTAGGACAGGTGAACACTGAAGCTTTCTTT,CASSLGQVNTEAFF
.,.,TRBJ1-2,TRBV5-6,TGTGCCAGCAGTAGAGCAGGGGCAGGGCAGCCCTATGGCTACACCTTC,CASSRAGAGQPYGYTF
.,.,TRBJ2-6,TRBV9,TGTGCCAGCGGTTATAGCTCTGGGGCCAACGTCCTGACTTTC,CASGYSSGANVLTF
.,.,TRBJ2-7,TRBV5-1,TGCGCCAGCAGCTTGGAGGGGTCCCTACGGGAGCAGTACTTC,CASSLEGSLREQYF
.,.,TRBJ2-1,TRBV19,TGTGCCAGTAGTATAGGCAGGGGAAATGAGCAGTTCTTC,CASSIGRGNEQFF
.,.,TRBJ2-1,TRBV15,TGTGCCACCAGCAGAGCCATCAATGAGCAGTTCTTC,CATSRAINEQFF
TRBD1,once,TRBJ2-2,TRBV5-6,TGTGCCAGCAGCTGGCAAGGGGGCAGGGAAATCGGGGAGCTGTTTTTT,CASSWQGGREIGELFF
.,.,TRBJ1-4,TRBV30,TGTGCCTGGAGTGTACAGGGTAATGAAAAACTGTTTTTT,CAWSVQGNEKLFF
.,.,TRBJ1-6,TRBV21-1,TGTGCCAGCAGCCACCGGGACAGGACATCTAATTCACCCCTCCACTTT,CASSHRDRTSNSPLHF
TRBD1,.,TRBJ1-6,TRBV5-1,TGCGCCAGCAGCTCCGGGACAGGGAAATCACCCCTCCACTTT,CASSSGTGKSPLHF
TRBD2,.,TRBJ2-3,TRBV7-2,TGTGCCAGCAGCTTGGCCTCGGGGGGGCGGGGCACAGATACGCAGTATTTT,CASSLASGGRGTDTQYF
.,.,TRBJ1-1,TRBV6-6,TGTGCCAGCAGTGTCACGGGGAGTCTGACTGAAGCTTTCTTT,CASSVTGSLTEAFF
.,.,TRBJ1-2,TRBV7-8,TGTGCCAGCAGCTTAGATCAGGCCTATGGCTACACCTTC,CASSLDQAYGYTF
.,.,TRBJ2-3,TRBV12-3/TRBV12-4,TGTGCCAGCAGTTTTAGGGAGGCAGATACGCAGTATTTT,CASSFREADTQYF
TRBD2,.,TRBJ2-5,TRBV9,TGTGCCAGCAGCGTAGAGGGAGCGGGGGGTCAAGAGACCCAGTACTTC,CASSVEGAGGQETQYF
.,.,TRBJ1-4,TRBV6-5,TGTGCCAGCAAAAGGGGCGGGGCAACTAATGAAAAACTGTTTTTT,CASKRGGATNEKLFF
TRBD2,.,TRBJ2-5,TRBV20-1,TGCAGTTTTAGTGGGACATTAGCGGGGCGAGAGACCCAGTACTTC,CSFSGTLAGRETQYF
TRBD1,.,TRBJ2-5,TRBV2,TGTGCCAGCAGTCCCGACAGGGGGGGGGAGACCCAGTACTTC,CASSPDRGGETQYF
.,.,TRBJ2-5,TRBV6-5,TGTGCCAGCAGTCCGAGGATAGCGTCTCAAGAGACCCAGTACTTC,CASSPRIASQETQYF
TRBD1,.,TRBJ1-5,TRBV6-5,TGTGCCAGCAGTAAACAGGGGACTAGCAATCAGCCCCAGCATTTT,CASSKQGTSNQPQHF
TRBD2,.,TRBJ2-5,TRBV7-2,TGTGCCAGCAGCCCCACGGGACTAGCGGGGGGCAACCAAGAGACCCAGTACTTC,CASSPTGLAGGNQETQYF
TRBD2,once,TRBJ2-5,TRBV2,TGTGCCAGCAGTGAATCCAGCGGGGGGTACCAAGAGACCCAGTACTTC,CASSESSGGYQETQYF
TRBD2,.,TRBJ2-1,TRBV11-3,TGTGCCAGCAGCACCGGGACTAGCGGGGACAATGAGCAGTTCTTC,CASSTGTSGDNEQFF
.,.,TRBJ1-1,TRBV10-3,TGTGCCATCAGGGACAGACTGGACACTGAAGCTTTCTTT,CAIRDRLDTEAFF
TRBD2,.,TRBJ2-5,TRBV6-2/TRBV6-3,TGTGCCAGCAGTTACGGACTAGCGGGGGTACAAGAGACCCAGTACTTC,CASSYGLAGVQETQYF
TRBD1,.,TRBJ2-1,TRBV19,TGTGCCAGTACCCAGAGACAGGGCCGAGGGGGTGAGCAGTTCTTC,CASTQRQGRGGEQFF
.,.,TRBJ1-4,TRBV5-1,TGCGCCAGCAGCACAGGGCGTTCAACTAATGAAAAACTGTTTTTT,CASSTGRSTNEKLFF
TRBD1,.,TRBJ2-7,TRBV18,TGTGCCAGCTCACCAGAGACAGGGGGCTACGAGCAGTACTTC,CASSPETGGYEQYF
.,.,TRBJ2-2,TRBV10-3,TGTGCCATCAGTGAGTCGGGCCTCGCCGGGGAGCTGTTTTTT,CAISESGLAGELFF
TRBD1,.,TRBJ1-1,TRBV10-2,TGCGCCAGCAGTTGGGACAGCAACACTGAAGCTTTCTTT,CASSWDSNTEAFF
TRBD2,.,TRBJ2-1,TRBV6-1,TGTGCCAGCAGTGGATTACTAGCGGGAGGGCCCAATGAGCAGTTCTTC,CASSGLLAGGPNEQFF
.,.,TRBJ1-1,TRBV3-1/TRBV3-2,TGTGCCAGCAGTCCATCGAACACTGAAGCTTTCTTT,CASSPSNTEAFF
.,.,TRBJ1-6,TRBV6-5,TGTGCCAGCAGTTACGGACAGACTCTTAATTCACCCCTCCACTTT,CASSYGQTLNSPLHF
.,few,TRBJ2-3,TRBV12-3/TRBV12-4,TGTGCCAGCAGGCGCCAGGGAGGAGATACGCAGTATTTT,CASRRQGGDTQYF
TRBD2,.,TRBJ2-1,TRBV19,TGTGCCAGTAGTCCCATAGCGGGGATAGTTTACAATGAGCAGTTCTTC,CASSPIAGIVYNEQFF
TRBD1,.,TRBJ2-2,TRBV18,TGTGCCAGCTCACCTAGGACAGGGGACACCGGGGAGCTGTTTTTT,CASSPRTGDTGELFF
TRBD1,.,TRBJ2-7,TRBV5-1,TGCGCCAGCAGCTTGGGGGGGACAGCTTCCTACGAGCAGTACTTC,CASSLGGTASYEQYF
TRBD1,.,TRBJ1-4,TRBV7-9,TGTGCCAGCAGCTTAGAAGGGGGCGCAGGGGCAACTAATGAAAAACTGTTTTTT,CASSLEGGAGATNEKLFF
TRBD1,.,TRBJ1-1,TRBV19,TGTGCCAGTAGTAACCCGGGACAGGGGGCAATCACTGAAGCTTTCTTT,CASSNPGQGAITEAFF
.,.,TRBJ2-3,TRBV4-2,TGTGCCAGCAGCCAAGACCCCACATTGACAGATACGCAGTATTTT,CASSQDPTLTDTQYF
.,.,TRBJ1-6,TRBV9,TGTGCCAGCAGCGACGAACAGGGCATCAATTCACCCCTCCACTTT,CASSDEQGINSPLHF